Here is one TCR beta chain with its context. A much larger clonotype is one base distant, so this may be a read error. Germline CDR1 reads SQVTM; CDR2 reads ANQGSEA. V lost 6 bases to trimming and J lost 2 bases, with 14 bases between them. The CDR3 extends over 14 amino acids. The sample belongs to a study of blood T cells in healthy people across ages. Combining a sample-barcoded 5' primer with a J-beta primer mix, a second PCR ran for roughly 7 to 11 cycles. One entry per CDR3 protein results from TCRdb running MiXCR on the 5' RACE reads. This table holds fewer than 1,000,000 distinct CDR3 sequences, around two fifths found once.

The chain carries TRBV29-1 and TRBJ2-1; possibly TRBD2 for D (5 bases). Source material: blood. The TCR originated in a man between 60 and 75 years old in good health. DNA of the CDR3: TGCAGCGTCAGTCAGCGGAAAGCCTACAATGAGCAGTTCTTC. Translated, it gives CSVSQRKAYNEQFF.